The rows below give T cell receptor beta chains drawn from one sample of a study of T cell responses to AZD1222 COVID-19 vaccine. Generated by immunoSEQ multiplex PCR, the TCRdb table keeps only in-frame clones and is missing some. The sample lists some 96,000 clones, roughly 86% occurring once. Source: peripheral blood, taken 28 days after the second AZD1222 dose. These receptors were collected from an adult who received the AZD1222 COVID-19 vaccine. Each CDR3 is given with its conserved first and last residue. D genes are given only for firm matches. Some rows have no size entry. The others give once, few or many, or a class for an expanded clone.

TRBJ1-4 few TRBV28 NA TGTGCCAGCAGTAGGGGGGGTGAAAAACTGTTTTTT CASSRGGEKLFF
TRBJ1-2 NA TRBV18 NA TGTGCCAGCTCACCAGGGACGGATAATGGCTACACCTTC CASSPGTDNGYTF
TRBJ1-5 few TRBV12-3/TRBV12-4 NA TGTGCCAGCAGTTTTCGGCGTCAGCCCCAGCATTTT CASSFRRQPQHF
TRBJ2-3 NA TRBV28 NA TGTGCCAGCAGTGACATCGGGCCTACCACCTGGTATTTT CASSDIGPTTWYF
TRBJ1-2 once TRBV6-5 NA TGTGCCAGCAGACTCGTCTATGGCTACACCTTC CASRLVYGYTF
TRBJ2-1 NA TRBV6-5 TRBD2 TGTGCCAGCGCTAGCGGGATGAGCTCCTACAATGAGCAGTTCTTC CASASGMSSYNEQFF
TRBJ1-4 NA TRBV19 NA TGTGCCAGTCAACCTGGGACACGAGGTGAAAAACTGTTTTTT CASQPGTRGEKLFF
TRBJ2-1 NA TRBV5-8 NA TGTGCCAGCAGACCAGGGGTGAGCGGACTATTAAGATACAATGAGCAGTTCTTC CASRPGVSGLLRYNEQFF
TRBJ2-7 NA TRBV21-1 NA TGTGCCAGCAGCAAAGAAGAGACTTCCGAAAGGAGCTCCTACGAGCAGTACTTC CASSKEETSERSSYEQYF
TRBJ1-1 NA TRBV7-8 NA TGTGCCAGCAGCTTATTGGGGGACACTGAAGCTTTCTTT CASSLLGDTEAFF
TRBJ1-5 NA TRBV3-1/TRBV3-2 TRBD1 TGTGCCAGCAGCCGGGGGACAGGGGGCAATCAGCCCCAGCATTTT CASSRGTGGNQPQHF
TRBJ1-1 NA TRBV10-1 NA TGCGCCAGCAGGAACCTTGGAGAAGCTTTCTTT CASRNLGEAFF
TRBJ1-2 NA TRBV2 TRBD1 TGTGCTAGCAGTGGACTTGAGACAGGGGGTGCTTGGGGCTACACCTTC CASSGLETGGAWGYTF
TRBJ2-7 NA TRBV10-1 NA TGCGCCAGCAGTGAGATGGAGGGCAGTTACGAGCAGTACTTC CASSEMEGSYEQYF
TRBJ2-1 NA TRBV5-1 NA TGCGCCAGCAGCGTGGGGGCGAGCGGGGTCGGTGAGCAGTTCTTC CASSVGASGVGEQFF
TRBJ1-5 few TRBV27 TRBD1 TGTGCCAGCAGCCCAACCGGGACAGGGTATTGGGGACAGCCCCAGCATTTT CASSPTGTGYWGQPQHF
TRBJ1-5 once TRBV30 NA TGTGCCTGGAGTAAAGGTCAGGGTCAGCCCCAGCATTTT CAWSKGQGQPQHF
TRBJ1-1 NA TRBV4-1 NA TGCGCCAGCAGCCAAGGGTTTGGCGAGAGAGGCACTGAAGCTTTCTTT CASSQGFGERGTEAFF
TRBJ1-6 NA TRBV5-1 NA TGCGCCAGCAGCCCGAGGGGGGCGTCACCGCGTTCACCCCTCCACTTT CASSPRGASPRSPLHF
TRBJ2-5 NA TRBV10-3 TRBD2 TGTGCCATCAGTGATCGGGGGGAAGAGACCCAGTACTTC CAISDRGEETQYF
TRBJ1-3 NA TRBV13 NA TGTGCCAGCAGCTTAGTGCCCGGAAGCTCTGGAAACACCATATATTTT CASSLVPGSSGNTIYF
TRBJ1-5 NA TRBV30 TRBD1 TGTGCCTGGGCCAGGGGGCACGGGGGCAATCAGCCCCAGCATTTT CAWARGHGGNQPQHF
TRBJ2-1 NA TRBV11-2 NA TGTGCCAGCAGCTCACCCTTGGCAGGGAGCAGGAATGAGCAGTTCTTC CASSSPLAGSRNEQFF
TRBJ1-5 NA TRBV7-9 NA TGTGCCAGCAGCTTAGCGTGGTCAGATAGCAATCAGCCCCAGCATTTT CASSLAWSDSNQPQHF
TRBJ2-7 NA TRBV11-2 NA TGTGCCAGCAGCTGGGGGCGCTTAAACGAGCAGTACTTC CASSWGRLNEQYF
TRBJ2-1 NA TRBV28 TRBD2 TGTGCCAGCTACAACGGCGGGAGTTTGTCCTACAATGAGCAGTTCTTC CASYNGGSLSYNEQFF
TRBJ2-7 few TRBV2 TRBD2 TGTGCCAGCAGTGAAGACATAGCGGGCCGTTCCTTCTCCTACGAGCAGTACTTC CASSEDIAGRSFSYEQYF
TRBJ2-7 NA TRBV5-1 NA TGCGCCAGCAGCTTGCTCCAGGGCCTATACTACGAGCAGTACTTC CASSLLQGLYYEQYF
TRBJ1-2 NA TRBV19 NA TGTGCCAGTAGTATGAGGAATTACGGGGAGCGCGGCTACACCTTC CASSMRNYGERGYTF
TRBJ1-3 NA TRBV11-2 TRBD1 TGTGCCAGCAGCCGCTTAGTGTCACAGGGGATAAACACCATATATTTT CASSRLVSQGINTIYF
TRBJ1-2 NA TRBV28 NA TGTGCCAGCACCACTCCCGGAAACTATGGCTACACCTTC CASTTPGNYGYTF
TRBJ1-2 NA TRBV6-5 NA TGTGCCAGCTTCGGTTTGTATGGCTACACCTTC CASFGLYGYTF
TRBJ2-5 NA TRBV4-1 TRBD2 TGCGCCAGCAGCCAACTAGCGGGTAATCAAGAGACCCAGTACTTC CASSQLAGNQETQYF
TRBJ2-7 NA TRBV5-1 TRBD2 TGCGCCAGCAGCCCAGGACTAGCGGAGACTTACGAGCAGTACTTC CASSPGLAETYEQYF
TRBJ1-4 NA TRBV19 NA TGTGCCAGTCTCGGGATGGCAGACCCTGGACCGCTAAATGAAAAACTGTTTTTT CASLGMADPGPLNEKLFF
TRBJ2-1 NA TRBV5-6 NA TGTGCCAGCAGCTTGGCCCTCGTCTCCTACAATGAGCAGTTCTTC CASSLALVSYNEQFF
TRBJ2-5 few TRBV11-2 TRBD1 TGTGCCAGCAGCTTAGATCTCAGGGGGCGCGCTCATGAGACCCAGTACTTC CASSLDLRGRAHETQYF
TRBJ1-5 NA TRBV28 NA TGTGCCAGCAGTTCGCTCCCTCCGATAACTCAGCCCCAGCATTTT CASSSLPPITQPQHF
TRBJ2-6 NA TRBV7-7 NA TGTGCCAGCAGCCCCGGTGTCCCTGGGGCCAACGTCCTGACTTTC CASSPGVPGANVLTF
TRBJ1-1 once TRBV5-1 NA TGCGCCAGCAGCTTGGGACAGGTCGGAACTGAAGCTTTCTTT CASSLGQVGTEAFF
TRBJ2-7 NA TRBV5-1 TRBD2 TGCGCCAGCAGCCCATCTAGCGGGAGTATCAAGCAGTACTTC CASSPSSGSIKQYF
TRBJ2-5 NA TRBV19 NA TGTGCCAGTAGGGACCGGGGGCCCCAGGAGACCCAGTACTTC CASRDRGPQETQYF
TRBJ2-7 NA TRBV5-1 TRBD2 TGCGCCAGCAGCTTGCTAGCGGGAGACGAGCAGTACTTC CASSLLAGDEQYF
TRBJ2-5 once TRBV2 NA TGTGCCAGCAGTGAGGCGCCCACAGTGGGGCAAGAGACCCAGTACTTC CASSEAPTVGQETQYF
TRBJ1-1 NA TRBV3-1/TRBV3-2 NA TGTGCCAGCAGCCTACAGATGAACACTGAAGCTTTCTTT CASSLQMNTEAFF
TRBJ1-5 NA TRBV10-3 NA TGTGCCATTTCGTCCGACTTGAGCAATCAGCCCCAGCATTTT CAISSDLSNQPQHF
TRBJ1-5 NA TRBV19 NA TGTGCCAGTAGTATCGGGACAAGGAATCAGCCCCAGCATTTT CASSIGTRNQPQHF
TRBJ2-3 NA TRBV11-2 TRBD2 TGTGCCAGCAGCCGTGGGCGGGAGCCAGATACGCAGTATTTT CASSRGREPDTQYF
TRBJ2-7 NA TRBV6-2/TRBV6-3 TRBD2 TGTGCCAGCAGTTACGAGATCACCCAGGCTAGCGGGAAGTACGAGCAGTACTTC CASSYEITQASGKYEQYF
TRBJ2-2 NA TRBV19 NA TGTGCCAGTCGAGTCGGGATTGGGGAGACCGGGGAGCTGTTTTTT CASRVGIGETGELFF
TRBJ2-6 NA TRBV18 NA TGTGCCAGCTCACCACAACCGAGGGAGTCTGGGGCCAACGTCCTGACTTTC CASSPQPRESGANVLTF
TRBJ1-1 once TRBV19 NA TGTGCCAGTACCCTGACCTGGATCCTGAACACTGAAGCTTTCTTT CASTLTWILNTEAFF
TRBJ2-2 NA TRBV29-1 NA TGCAGCGTTGAGATAATAGGGGACACCGGGGAGCTGTTTTTT CSVEIIGDTGELFF
TRBJ2-2 NA TRBV7-3 TRBD2 TGTGCCAGCAGTATGGCTAGCGGGGCGAACACCGGGGAGCTGTTTTTT CASSMASGANTGELFF
TRBJ1-2 NA TRBV28 TRBD1 TGTGCCAGCAGTATTACAGGGGGTTATGGCTACACCTTC CASSITGGYGYTF
TRBJ2-1 NA TRBV30 NA TGTGCCTGGAGTCCTAACTTGAGCTCCTACAATGAGCAGTTCTTC CAWSPNLSSYNEQFF
TRBJ1-6 NA TRBV2 TRBD1 TGTGCCAGCAGTGAGGGACAGTATAATTCACCCCTCCACTTT CASSEGQYNSPLHF
TRBJ1-3 NA TRBV19 NA TGTGCCAGTAGTATGGGGGCTGGTGGAAACACCATATATTTT CASSMGAGGNTIYF
TRBJ2-1 NA TRBV11-2 TRBD2 TGTGCCAGCAGCTCAACTGGCGGGAGGGCCTCCTACAATGAGCAGTTCTTC CASSSTGGRASYNEQFF
TRBJ2-2 few TRBV7-3 NA TGTGCCAGCAGCCCCCGGAGCGGCGGGGAGCTGTTTTTT CASSPRSGGELFF